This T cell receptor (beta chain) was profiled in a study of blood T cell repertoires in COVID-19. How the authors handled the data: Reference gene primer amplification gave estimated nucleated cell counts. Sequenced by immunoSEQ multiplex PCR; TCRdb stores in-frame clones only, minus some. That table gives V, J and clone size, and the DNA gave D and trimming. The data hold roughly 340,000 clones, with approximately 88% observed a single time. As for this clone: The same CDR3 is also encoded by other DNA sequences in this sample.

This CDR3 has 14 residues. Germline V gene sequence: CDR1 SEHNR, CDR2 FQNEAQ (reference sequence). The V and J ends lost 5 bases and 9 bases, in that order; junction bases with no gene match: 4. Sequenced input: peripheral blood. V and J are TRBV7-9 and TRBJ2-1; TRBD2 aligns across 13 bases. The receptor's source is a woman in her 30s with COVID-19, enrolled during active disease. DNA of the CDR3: TGTGCCAGCAGCCCAGGACTAGCGGGGGTTGAGCAGTTCTTC. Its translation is CASSPGLAGVEQFF.